These 28 T cell receptor beta chains were all obtained from the same sample, sequenced in a study of human T cells and chemical hapten exposure. Time point reported: patch test 1, 2 weeks after DPC sensitization. Specified treatment: therapeutic diphenylcyclopropenone sensitization with weekly scalp DPC. TCRdb independently ran MiXCR on the RACE reads; one entry per CDR3 protein. This table holds 300,000 to 350,000 distinct CDR3 sequences, about 7% found once. Sequences were derived from whole blood, sampled in connection with sensitization to the hapten diphenylcyclopropenone (DPC). The receptors stem from a woman younger than 35 with alopecia areata. Some clones in this sample may be carry-over from other donors' samples.

This clonotype occurred a few times. The chain combines TRBV11-2 with TRBJ2-6; 10 bases are shared with TRBD1. V was clipped by 5 bases and J by 1 base; unmatched bases: 2. This CDR3 region has 16 residues. The germline gives CDR1 SGHAT, CDR2 FQNNGV. The CDR3 region is CASSMDRGSGANVLTF. Here the CDR3 DNA reads TGTGCCAGCAGCATGGACAGGGGGTCTGGGGCCAACGTCCTGACTTTC.

This clonotype was observed at least ten times. This chain links TRBV4-2 with TRBJ2-3; 9 nucleotides line up with TRBD1. The ends lost 0 bases at V and 1 base at J; junction bases unmatched: 5. Germline V gives CDR1 LGHNA, CDR2 YNFKEQ. This CDR3 is 17 amino acids long. CDR3 in DNA: TGTGCCAGCAGCCAAGAAAACAGGGGGCAGGGCACAGATACGCAGTATTTT. Its translation is CASSQENRGQGTDTQYF.

This clonotype was recorded many times. This chain links TRBV20-1 with TRBJ2-1; TRBD1 matches at 7 bases. V dropped 6 bases and J dropped 10; count of bases not matched to a gene: 18. CDR1 DFQATT and CDR2 SNEGSKA come from the germline V gene (reference sequence). The CDR3 is 15 residues long. CDR3 residues: CSAHNYRGWGLEQFF. The DNA for the CDR3 is TGCAGTGCCCACAACTACAGGGGCTGGGGGTTGGAGCAGTTCTTC.

This chain joins TRBV5-1 and TRBJ2-7; TRBD1 agrees at 9 bases. From germline, CDR1 is SGHRS and CDR2 YFSETQ. The V segment lost 8 bases and the J segment 6 bases; nucleotides outside the gene matches: 21. The CDR3 extends over 17 amino acids. CDR3 region: CASSHEGTGSPKGEQYF. The CDR3 coding sequence is TGCGCCAGTAGCCACGAGGGGACAGGGTCTCCAAAAGGCGAGCAGTACTTC. Supplemented by reference TRBV5-1 and TRBJ2-7, the full variable domain reads KAGVTQTPRYLIKTRGQQVTLSCSPISGHRSVSWYQQTPGQGLQFLFEYFSETQRNKGNFPGRFSGRQFSNSRSEMNVSTLELGDSALYLCASSHEGTGSPKGEQYFGPGTRLTVT.

The rearrangement links TRBV11-1 to TRBJ1-1; D is unclear. The germline V gene encodes CDR1 SGHAT and CDR2 FQDESV (reference sequence). V gave up 1 base and J gave up 3 bases, with 9 bases separating them. This CDR3 is 14 amino acids long. Here the CDR3 reads CASSLGGTHTEAFF. CDR3 bases: TGTGCCAGCAGCTTAGGGGGAACTCACACTGAAGCTTTCTTT.

The rearrangement uses TRBV19 and TRBJ2-5; TRBD2 agrees at 7 bases. The CDR3 has 16 amino acids. Germline trimming cut 1 base from V and 3 bases from J; bases unmatched to any gene: 8. The V gene's germline CDR1 is LNHDA and CDR2 SQIVND (reference sequence). CDR3 amino acids: CASSIAKGLVEETQYF. DNA for the CDR3: TGTGCCAGTAGTATAGCAAAAGGACTAGTGGAAGAGACCCAGTACTTC. The full variable domain, in which reference TRBV19 and TRBJ2-5 provide the parts outside the CDR3, is DGGITQSPKYLFRKEGQNVTLSCEQNLNHDAMYWYRQDPGQGLRLIYYSQIVNDFQKGDIAEGYSVSREKKESFPLTVTSAQKNPTAFYLCASSIAKGLVEETQYFGPGTRLLVL.

The chain uses TRBV4-1 and TRBJ1-1, with a tentative D call TRBD1 (6 bases). Germline-derived CDR1 and CDR2 are MGHRA and YSYEKL. The CDR3 has 18 amino acids. V was pared by 5 bases and J by 1 base, with 23 bases between. CDR3 in amino acids: CASSSNSLPGETNTEAFF. CDR3 DNA sequence: TGCGCCAGCAGCTCGAACTCCCTACCAGGGGAAACGAACACTGAAGCTTTCTTT.

This chain uses TRBV2 with TRBJ1-2, with D unresolved. CDR1 is SNHLY and CDR2 is FYNNEI in the germline V gene. This CDR3 has 13 amino acids. The CDR3 region is CAPSTQLNYGYTF. The CDR3 coding sequence is TGTGCACCCTCGACACAATTAAACTATGGCTACACCTTC.

The V gene is TRBV5-1, the J gene TRBJ1-1; tentatively, D is TRBD1 (6 bases). Germline lookup yields CDR1 SGHRS and CDR2 YFSETQ. CDR3 length equals 14 residues. V was cut by 2 bases and J by 1 base, with 9 bases left in between. The CDR3 reads CASSFSTGNTEAFF. CDR3 DNA sequence: TGCGCCAGCAGCTTTTCGACAGGGAACACTGAAGCTTTCTTT. The full variable domain, with the rest looked up from reference TRBV5-1 and TRBJ1-1, is KAGVTQTPRYLIKTRGQQVTLSCSPISGHRSVSWYQQTPGQGLQFLFEYFSETQRNKGNFPGRFSGRQFSNSRSEMNVSTLELGDSALYLCASSFSTGNTEAFFGQGTRLTVV.

The V call is TRBV5-8, the J call TRBJ2-3; TRBD2 aligns across 9 bases. The CDR3 contains 15 residues. Trimming cost V 4 bases and J 6 bases; bases outside gene matches: 9. Germline V gives CDR1 SGHTS, CDR2 YDEGEE. CDR3 residues: CASSPGLAKQDTQYF. CDR3 coding DNA: TGTGCCAGCAGCCCGGGACTAGCCAAGCAGGATACGCAGTATTTT.

This clonotype was observed a few times. The gene calls are TRBV10-2 and TRBJ1-5; D is ambiguous. From germline, CDR1 is WSHSY and CDR2 SAAADI. The CDR3 is 13 residues long. The ends were cut back, 7 bases at V and 1 base at J, with 8 bases in the middle. CDR3 DNA sequence: TGCGCCAGCAACTTAGGGAGCAATCAGCCCCAGCATTTT. Translation gives CASNLGSNQPQHF.

Notes on this clonotype: A read error may account for a junction end that differs from germline. The genes are TRBV14 and TRBJ2-5; D gene ambiguous. The germline CDR1 and CDR2 sequences are SGHDN and FVKESK. The CDR3 sequence is 12 residues long. The CDR3 nucleotides are TGTGCCAGCAGCCATACACAAGAGTCCCAGTACTTC. This gives the protein CASSHTQESQYF.

The rearrangement joins TRBV5-1 to TRBJ1-5; D gene ambiguous. Trimming took off 0 bases at V and 9 bases at J, with 13 bases between the two ends. CDR1 and CDR2 from the germline V gene are SGHRS and YFSETQ. The CDR3 has 14 residues. CDR3 protein: CASSLEAGGGPQHF. As DNA, the CDR3 is TGCGCCAGCAGCTTGGAAGCGGGTGGTGGGCCCCAGCATTTT.

This clonotype has at least ten counts. This chain connects TRBV14 to TRBJ1-2; 7 bases fit TRBD1. J gave up 4 bases and V 4 bases, and 9 bases lay outside the gene matches. This CDR3 contains 15 residues. Germline lookup yields CDR1 SGHDN and CDR2 FVKESK. CDR3 amino acids: CASSPLARQGYGYTF. CDR3 nucleotides: TGTGCCAGCAGCCCCCTGGCCCGACAGGGCTATGGCTACACCTTC.

The genes are TRBV6-5 and TRBJ2-4; D perhaps matches TRBD2 (6 bases). CDR3 length: 15 amino acids. Germline lookup yields CDR1 MNHEY and CDR2 SVGAGI. The V end was cut by 4 bases, the J end by 3 bases, with 13 bases between. The CDR3 DNA follows: TGTGCCAGCAGTTTAGGAGGGGAGGTCAAAAACATTCAGTACTTC. Its protein is CASSLGGEVKNIQYF.

Comments on this clonotype: The conserved final phenylalanine or tryptophan is absent from the CDR3, which likely points to a read error. This sequence joins TRBV28 and TRBJ2-1, with D perhaps matching TRBD1 (6 bases). Trimming stripped 6 bases from V and 6 bases from J, with 12 bases between. Looked up from germline, CDR1 is MDHEN and CDR2 is SYDVKM. CDR3 length equals 13 residues. CDR3 in amino acids: CASSSGTRNEQFL. Written as DNA, the CDR3 is TGTGCCAGCAGCTCCGGGACACGCAATGAGCAGTTCCTC.

This clonotype has ten or more counts. The chain links TRBV2 to TRBJ2-1; 13 bases fit TRBD2. Germline CDR1 is SNHLY and CDR2 is FYNNEI. The length of the CDR3 is 14 residues. After removal of 6 bases from V and 7 bases from J, the junction contained 3 bases not matched to a gene. The DNA for the CDR3 is TGTGCCAGCAGACTAGCGGGGGGGTGGAATGAGCAGTTCTTC. Translation: CASRLAGGWNEQFF.

The V gene is TRBV4-1, the J gene TRBJ1-1; D uncertain. CDR1 and CDR2 (germline): MGHRA, YSYEKL. V lost 0 bases, J lost 8 bases, and 10 bases lay in between. The CDR3 totals 13 residues. The CDR3 is CASSQDFGQEAFF. Written as DNA, the CDR3 is TGCGCCAGCAGCCAAGATTTCGGTCAGGAAGCTTTCTTT.

This clonotype was seen at least ten times. This chain links TRBV6-2 or TRBV6-3 with TRBJ2-7; 9 positions agree with TRBD1. Germline V gives CDR1 MNHEY, CDR2 SVGEGT. The V and J ends lost 3 bases and 7 bases, in that order; junction bases with no gene match: 10. This CDR3 comprises 15 residues. The CDR3 coding sequence is TGTGCCAGCAGTTATAAAGAGGACGGACAGGGGGAGCAGTACTTC. Amino acids: CASSYKEDGQGEQYF.

This clonotype appeared many times. The CDR3 DNA follows: TGCAGTGCTCAAACTGCGGGGAACTACGAGCAGTACTTC. Translated, it gives CSAQTAGNYEQYF. The chain carries TRBV20-1 and TRBJ2-7; TRBD2 is a possible D gene (6 bases). The CDR3 consists of 13 residues. The germline V gene encodes CDR1 DFQATT and CDR2 SNEGSKA (reference sequence). Trimming shortened V by 5 bases and J by 3 bases, and 14 bases separated the two germline ends.

This clonotype was picked up many times. The V gene is TRBV20-1, the J gene TRBJ1-1; D remains ambiguous. Germline-derived CDR1 and CDR2 are DFQATT and SNEGSKA (reference sequence). There are 15 residues in the CDR3. Trimming shortened V by 2 bases and J by 1 base, and 14 bases separated the two germline ends. CDR3 residues: CSARRNDHRNTEAFF. The CDR3 coding sequence is TGCAGTGCTAGACGTAACGATCACAGGAACACTGAAGCTTTCTTT.

This clonotype was detected many times. This sequence joins TRBV5-1 and TRBJ2-3; a weak D match, TRBD2 (5 bases). The CDR3 covers 15 residues. V was pared by 0 bases and J by 2 bases, with 10 bases between. In germline, CDR1 is SGHRS, CDR2 YFSETQ. The CDR3 DNA sequence: TGCGCCAGCAGCTTGGGGCTAGCCTTCACAGATACGCAGTATTTT. Its translation: CASSLGLAFTDTQYF.

The chain carries TRBV6-6 and TRBJ1-5; 9 bases match TRBD1. Germline CDR1 reads MNHNY; CDR2 reads SVGAGI (reference sequence). The length of the CDR3 is 15 residues. Losses at the gene ends were 5 bases for V and 4 bases for J; bases not matched to a gene: 6. CDR3 sequence reads: CASSPVTGGNQPQHF. The CDR3, as DNA: TGTGCCAGCAGTCCAGTGACAGGGGGAAATCAGCCCCAGCATTTT.

V is TRBV7-2 and J is TRBJ1-1; D ambiguous. Trimming left V 3 bases short and J 4 bases short, with 9 bases between. Germline CDR1 reads SGHTA; CDR2 reads FQGNSA. CDR3 size: 13 residues. The CDR3 bases are TGTGCCAGCAGCTTCACAGTAAGCACTGAAGCTTTCTTT. Translating gives CASSFTVSTEAFF.

This clonotype occurred a few times. V and J are TRBV7-2 and TRBJ2-4, with unresolved D. Looked up from germline, CDR1 is SGHTA and CDR2 is FQGNSA. Trimming took off 1 base at V and 8 bases at J, with 6 bases between the two ends. This CDR3 is 12 amino acids long. The CDR3 DNA sequence: TGTGCCAGCAGCTTAGTAGGAGACATTCAGTACTTC. Translating it yields CASSLVGDIQYF.

This clonotype was seen a few times. The chain is built from TRBV6-2 or TRBV6-3 and TRBJ2-1; 8 nucleotides align to TRBD2. CDR1 is MNHEY, CDR2 SVGEGT, per germline. V lost 4 bases and J lost 9; bases outside the gene matches: 5. The CDR3 contains 13 residues. CDR3 sequence: CASSWSGGIEQFF. The CDR3 DNA is TGTGCCAGCAGTTGGAGCGGGGGAATTGAGCAGTTCTTC.

This clonotype was found a few times. CDR3 sequence: CASTIGLNTDTQYF. In DNA, the CDR3 is TGTGCCAGTACCATCGGGCTGAACACAGATACGCAGTATTTT. V gene TRBV19 combines with J gene TRBJ2-3, with D unclear. This CDR3 is built from 14 residues. Germline CDR1 is LNHDA and CDR2 is SQIVND (reference sequence). V shed 7 bases and J shed 2 bases, with 13 bases lying between them. Combining the CDR3 with reference TRBV19 and TRBJ2-3 gives the whole variable domain DGGITQSPKYLFRKEGQNVTLSCEQNLNHDAMYWYRQDPGQGLRLIYYSQIVNDFQKGDIAEGYSVSREKKESFPLTVTSAQKNPTAFYLCASTIGLNTDTQYFGPGTRLTVL.

There are many counts of this clonotype. The chain is built from TRBV14 and TRBJ1-1; D not resolved. V shed 3 bases and J shed 0 bases, with 11 bases lying between them. Germline V gene lookup returns CDR1 SGHDN and CDR2 FVKESK. The CDR3 runs 15 residues. CDR3 sequence reads: CASSQVTEMNTEAFF. The CDR3 DNA sequence: TGTGCCAGCAGCCAGGTTACAGAAATGAACACTGAAGCTTTCTTT.